Given below is one TCR beta chain in context. Its target is not known. TCRdb's table, derived via immunoSEQ multiplex PCR, lists solely in-frame clones and lacks some. The table shows about 110,000 clones, with around 89% occurring only once. Healthy donors had no documented immune events, such as infections, while sampled. This specimen comes from a study of identifying expanded T cells in peripheral blood. Overall study results and limits: Differentially abundant clones: around 1.2 between replicates, 16.4 at about 13 days, over 18 at four. Clone count variance between roughly 2-week samples rose with total template count.

This CDR3 spans 15 amino acids. Trimming left V 5 bases short and J 6 bases short, with 19 bases between. CDR1 and CDR2 from the germline V gene are SGHVS and FNYEAQ. The gene calls are TRBV7-6 and TRBJ1-2, with unresolved D. The source is a person aged 18 to 75 in good health. The sample was blood. CDR3 in DNA: TGTGCCAGCAGCCAAAATGGGTTAAGGGCGGATGGCTACACCTTC. It yields the protein CASSQNGLRADGYTF.